Reported below is one T cell receptor (beta chain). What this receptor recognizes is not known. Base qualities are not provided; no much larger clone lies one nucleotide away. Compared with germline, V lacks 4 bases and J lacks 1 base; bases without a gene match: 7. The germline V gene encodes CDR1 SGHRS and CDR2 YFSETQ. Counted from cysteine to phenylalanine, this CDR3 has 15 amino acids. Only the CDR3 DNA stays, 45 bases, in frame from base 1. The library was generated by the immunoSEQ multiplex PCR assay. The source is immuneACCESS, and TCRdb retained only in-frame sequences with V and J called. Part of the clones is not carried over; for the studies checked, unresolved V genes explain less than half of this, and the remainder is unexplained. Recorded for this sample are fewer than 85,000 clones; 90% to 95% of them occurred a single time. The ten largest clones take up roughly 0.23% of the sample.

The record originates from a study of technical replicates of blood from several donors (dated by TCRdb to between 2016 and 2019). Source material: T cells isolated from PBMCs. This clonotype was sampled from a human donor in good health. Recombination connected TRBV5-1 to TRBJ2-7; 8 bases in the junction line up with TRBD1. At the DNA level, the sequence is TGCGCCAGCAGCCGGACAGGGATGGAATCCTACGAGCAGTACTTC. Translated, it gives CASSRTGMESYEQYF.